A selection of T cell receptor beta chains follows, all from one sample in a study of regulatory T cells in long-lasting Graves disease. TCRdb itself ran the multiplex PCR reads through MiXCR, one entry per CDR3 protein. The data contain roughly 450,000 distinct CDR3 sequences, roughly a quarter of them seen just once; the ten biggest clones take up around 26%. The sequencing here drew on peripheral blood mononuclear cells (PBMCs), taken when the disease was refractory, from a patient treated with antithyroid drugs. Every receptor here comes from a female donor with Graves disease. The CDR3 runs from the conserved cysteine through the conserved F or W. The order of the fields is CDR3 protein, CDR3 DNA, clone size, V gene, D gene, J gene. A D gene is named only where the DNA matches it firmly. Not all rows give a size; the values are once, few, many and, for expanded clones, a class.

cdr3_aa: CASSFLGLTEAFF; cdr3_nt: TGTGCCAGCAGCTTTCTGGGACTCACTGAAGCTTTCTTT; clone_size: many; v_call: TRBV7-3; d_call: NA; j_call: TRBJ1-1
cdr3_aa: CASSLQVAGVSETQYF; cdr3_nt: TGCGCCAGCAGCTTGCAGGTAGCGGGAGTTTCAGAGACCCAGTACTTC; clone_size: NA; v_call: TRBV5-1; d_call: TRBD2; j_call: TRBJ2-5
cdr3_aa: CASSPQGSNYEQYF; cdr3_nt: TGTGCCAGCAGCCCACAGGGGAGTAATTACGAGCAGTACTTC; clone_size: many; v_call: TRBV7-9; d_call: TRBD1; j_call: TRBJ2-7
cdr3_aa: CAWSRGPLTEAFF; cdr3_nt: TGTGCCTGGAGTAGAGGTCCTCTTACTGAAGCTTTCTTT; clone_size: few; v_call: TRBV30; d_call: NA; j_call: TRBJ1-1
cdr3_aa: CASSPGALATRETQYF; cdr3_nt: TGTGCCAGCTCACCAGGGGCATTGGCAACCCGAGAGACCCAGTACTTC; clone_size: NA; v_call: TRBV18; d_call: NA; j_call: TRBJ2-5
cdr3_aa: CASSQGGSHKMIF; cdr3_nt: TGCGCCAGCAGCCAAGGGGGCTCCCATAAAATGATTTTT; clone_size: NA; v_call: TRBV4-3; d_call: NA; j_call: TRBJ1-4
cdr3_aa: CASSRNRGQPQHF; cdr3_nt: TGTGCCAGCAGTCGTAACAGGGGTCAGCCCCAGCATTTT; clone_size: many; v_call: TRBV28; d_call: TRBD1; j_call: TRBJ1-5
cdr3_aa: CASSLAGAQETQYF; cdr3_nt: TGTGCCAGCAGCCTCGCCGGGGCCCAAGAGACCCAGTACTTC; clone_size: many; v_call: TRBV7-9; d_call: NA; j_call: TRBJ2-5
cdr3_aa: CASTESPYEQYF; cdr3_nt: TGTGCCAGCACAGAGAGTCCCTACGAGCAGTACTTC; clone_size: many; v_call: TRBV6-2/TRBV6-3; d_call: NA; j_call: TRBJ2-7
cdr3_aa: CASSGGRVYGYTF; cdr3_nt: TGTGCCAGCAGTGGGGGCCGAGTATATGGCTACACCTTC; clone_size: NA; v_call: TRBV25-1; d_call: NA; j_call: TRBJ1-2
cdr3_aa: CASRLQGSVSTGELFF; cdr3_nt: TGTGCCAGCAGACTCCAAGGGTCGGTAAGTACCGGGGAGCTGTTTTTT; clone_size: few; v_call: TRBV28; d_call: NA; j_call: TRBJ2-2
cdr3_aa: CSASPVGTGASGNTIYF; cdr3_nt: TGCAGTGCTAGCCCCGTAGGAACAGGGGCATCCGGAAACACCATATATTTT; clone_size: many; v_call: TRBV20-1; d_call: TRBD1; j_call: TRBJ1-3
cdr3_aa: CASSYSWGNTGELFF; cdr3_nt: TGTGCCAGCAGTTACTCGTGGGGAAACACCGGGGAGCTGTTTTTT; clone_size: NA; v_call: TRBV6-5; d_call: NA; j_call: TRBJ2-2
cdr3_aa: CASSLVWGTGELFF; cdr3_nt: TGTGCCAGCAGCTTAGTCTGGGGGACCGGGGAGCTGTTTTTT; clone_size: few; v_call: TRBV7-2; d_call: NA; j_call: TRBJ2-2
cdr3_aa: CASRTGQANQETQYF; cdr3_nt: TGTGCCAGCAGGACAGGACAGGCGAACCAAGAGACCCAGTACTTC; clone_size: many; v_call: TRBV6-1; d_call: TRBD1; j_call: TRBJ2-5
cdr3_aa: CASSLGRGESSYEQYF; cdr3_nt: TGTGCCAGCAGCTTAGGCAGGGGTGAGAGCTCCTACGAGCAGTACTTC; clone_size: NA; v_call: TRBV7-2; d_call: NA; j_call: TRBJ2-7
cdr3_aa: CASSQHTNTGELFF; cdr3_nt: TGCGCCAGCAGCCAACACACGAACACCGGGGAGCTGTTTTTT; clone_size: NA; v_call: TRBV4-1; d_call: NA; j_call: TRBJ2-2
cdr3_aa: CASTICSGTGSRNTEAFF; cdr3_nt: TGTGCCAGTACTATTTGTTCCGGGACAGGCTCTCGGAACACTGAAGCTTTCTTT; clone_size: NA; v_call: TRBV19; d_call: TRBD1; j_call: TRBJ1-1
cdr3_aa: CSATGENEQFF; cdr3_nt: TGCAGTGCTACAGGGGAAAATGAGCAGTTCTTC; clone_size: few; v_call: TRBV20-1; d_call: NA; j_call: TRBJ2-1
cdr3_aa: CASSPGPRGAFTYEQYF; cdr3_nt: TGCGCCAGCAGCCCGGGACCAAGGGGGGCCTTTACCTACGAGCAGTACTTC; clone_size: NA; v_call: TRBV4-1; d_call: NA; j_call: TRBJ2-7
cdr3_aa: CSVDGQGNTGELFF; cdr3_nt: TGCAGCGTAGACGGACAGGGCAACACCGGGGAGCTGTTTTTT; clone_size: few; v_call: TRBV29-1; d_call: TRBD1; j_call: TRBJ2-2
cdr3_aa: CASNTGSGKLMNTEAFF; cdr3_nt: TGTGCCAGTAATACAGGGTCGGGGAAACTCATGAACACTGAAGCTTTCTTT; clone_size: few; v_call: TRBV19; d_call: NA; j_call: TRBJ1-1
cdr3_aa: CASSARVNTEAFF; cdr3_nt: TGTGCCAGCAGCGCCCGGGTCAACACTGAAGCTTTCTTT; clone_size: few; v_call: TRBV7-3; d_call: NA; j_call: TRBJ1-1
cdr3_aa: CASRATSGRYEQFF; cdr3_nt: TGTGCCAGCCGTGCTACTAGCGGGAGGTATGAGCAGTTCTTC; clone_size: NA; v_call: TRBV6-2/TRBV6-3; d_call: TRBD2; j_call: TRBJ2-1
cdr3_aa: CASRRDGYEQYF; cdr3_nt: TGTGCCAGCAGACGAGACGGCTACGAGCAGTACTTC; clone_size: many; v_call: TRBV12-3/TRBV12-4; d_call: NA; j_call: TRBJ2-7
cdr3_aa: CASRMNGENTQYF; cdr3_nt: TGTGCCAGCAGAATGAACGGAGAGAATACGCAGTATTTT; clone_size: few; v_call: TRBV6-1; d_call: NA; j_call: TRBJ2-3
cdr3_aa: CASSLPQNNSFNYEQYF; cdr3_nt: TGTGCCAGCAGTCTTCCACAAAATAATTCTTTTAACTACGAGCAGTACTTC; clone_size: many; v_call: TRBV2; d_call: NA; j_call: TRBJ2-7
cdr3_aa: CASFTGGVSPLHF; cdr3_nt: TGTGCCAGCTTTACAGGGGGTGTTTCACCCCTCCACTTT; clone_size: NA; v_call: TRBV28; d_call: TRBD1; j_call: TRBJ1-6
cdr3_aa: CASSLASGRGNEQFF; cdr3_nt: TGTGCCAGCAGCTTAGCTAGCGGGAGAGGGAATGAGCAGTTCTTC; clone_size: once; v_call: TRBV7-9; d_call: TRBD2; j_call: TRBJ2-1
cdr3_aa: CASTRARAEKLFF; cdr3_nt: TGTGCCAGCACCAGGGCTAGGGCTGAAAAACTGTTTTTT; clone_size: many; v_call: TRBV2; d_call: NA; j_call: TRBJ1-4